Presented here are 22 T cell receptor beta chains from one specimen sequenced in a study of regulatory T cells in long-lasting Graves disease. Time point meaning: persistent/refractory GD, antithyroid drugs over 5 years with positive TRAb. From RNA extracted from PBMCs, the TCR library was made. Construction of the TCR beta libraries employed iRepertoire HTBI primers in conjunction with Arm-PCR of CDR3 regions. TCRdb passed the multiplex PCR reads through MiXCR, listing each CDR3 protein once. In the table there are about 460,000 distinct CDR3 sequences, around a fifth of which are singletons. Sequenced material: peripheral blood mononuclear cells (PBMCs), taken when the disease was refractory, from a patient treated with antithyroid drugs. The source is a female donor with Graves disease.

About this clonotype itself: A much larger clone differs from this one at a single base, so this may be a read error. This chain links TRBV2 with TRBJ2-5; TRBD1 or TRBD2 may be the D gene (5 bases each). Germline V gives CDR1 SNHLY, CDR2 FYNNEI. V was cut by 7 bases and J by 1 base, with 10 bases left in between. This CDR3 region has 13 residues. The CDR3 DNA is TGTGCCAGCATTTGGGGGAGCCAAGAGACCCAGTACTTC. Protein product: CASIWGSQETQYF.

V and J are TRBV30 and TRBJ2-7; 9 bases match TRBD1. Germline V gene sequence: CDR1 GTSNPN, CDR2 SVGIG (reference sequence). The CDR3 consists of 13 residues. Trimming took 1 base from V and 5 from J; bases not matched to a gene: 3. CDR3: CAWSGDRDHEQYF. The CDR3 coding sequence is TGTGCCTGGAGTGGGGACAGGGACCACGAGCAGTACTTC.

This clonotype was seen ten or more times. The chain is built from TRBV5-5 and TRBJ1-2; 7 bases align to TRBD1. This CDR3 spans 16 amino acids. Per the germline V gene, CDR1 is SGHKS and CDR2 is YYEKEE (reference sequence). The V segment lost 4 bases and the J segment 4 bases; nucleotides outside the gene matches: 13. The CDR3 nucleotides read TGTGCCAGCAGCGCTTACAGGCAGGGGGGAACCTATGGCTACACCTTC. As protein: CASSAYRQGGTYGYTF.

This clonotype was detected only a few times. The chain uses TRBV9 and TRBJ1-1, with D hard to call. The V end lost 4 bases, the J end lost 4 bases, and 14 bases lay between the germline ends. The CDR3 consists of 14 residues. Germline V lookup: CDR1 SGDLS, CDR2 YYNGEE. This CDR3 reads CASSPRHLSTEAFF. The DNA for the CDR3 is TGTGCCAGCAGCCCACGACACCTGTCCACTGAAGCTTTCTTT.

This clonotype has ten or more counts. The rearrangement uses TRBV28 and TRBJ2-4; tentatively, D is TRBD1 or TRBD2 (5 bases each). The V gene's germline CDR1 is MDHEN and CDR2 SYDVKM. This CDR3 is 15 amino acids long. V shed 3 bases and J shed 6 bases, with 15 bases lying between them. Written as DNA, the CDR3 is TGTGCCAGCAGTTTCGTTGCGGCTGGGGGAAACATTCAGTACTTC. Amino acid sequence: CASSFVAAGGNIQYF.

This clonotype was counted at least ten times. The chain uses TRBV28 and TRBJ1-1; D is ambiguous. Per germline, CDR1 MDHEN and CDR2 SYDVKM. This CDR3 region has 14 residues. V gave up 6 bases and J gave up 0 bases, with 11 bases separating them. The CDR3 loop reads CASRPPRMNTEAFF. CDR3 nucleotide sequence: TGTGCCAGCAGGCCCCCAAGGATGAACACTGAAGCTTTCTTT.

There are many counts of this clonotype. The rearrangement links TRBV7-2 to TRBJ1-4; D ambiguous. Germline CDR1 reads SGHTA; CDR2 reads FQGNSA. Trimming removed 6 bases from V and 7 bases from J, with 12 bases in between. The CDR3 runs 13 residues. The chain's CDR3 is CASSLGGSEKLFF. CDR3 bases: TGTGCCAGCAGTTTGGGAGGGAGTGAAAAACTGTTTTTT.

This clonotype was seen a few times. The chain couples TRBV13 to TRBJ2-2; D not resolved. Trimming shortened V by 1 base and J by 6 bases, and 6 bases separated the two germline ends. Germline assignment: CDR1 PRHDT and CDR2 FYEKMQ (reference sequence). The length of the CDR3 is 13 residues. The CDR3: CASSLERPGELFF. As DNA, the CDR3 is TGTGCCAGCAGCTTAGAGAGACCCGGGGAGCTGTTTTTT.

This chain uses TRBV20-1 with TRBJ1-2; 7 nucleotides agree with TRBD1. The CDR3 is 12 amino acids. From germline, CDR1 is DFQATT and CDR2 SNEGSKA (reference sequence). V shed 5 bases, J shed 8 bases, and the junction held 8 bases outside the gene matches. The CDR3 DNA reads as TGCAGTGCTGGGGACAGCCCGGGGGGCTACACCTTC. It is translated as CSAGDSPGGYTF.

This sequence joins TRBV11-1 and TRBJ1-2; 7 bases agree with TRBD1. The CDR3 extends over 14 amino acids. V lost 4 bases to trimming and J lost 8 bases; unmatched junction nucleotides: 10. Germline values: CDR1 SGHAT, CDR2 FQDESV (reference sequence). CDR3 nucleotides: TGTGCCAGCAGCTCAACCGTAGGGGGCGGGGGCTACACCTTC. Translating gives CASSSTVGGGGYTF.

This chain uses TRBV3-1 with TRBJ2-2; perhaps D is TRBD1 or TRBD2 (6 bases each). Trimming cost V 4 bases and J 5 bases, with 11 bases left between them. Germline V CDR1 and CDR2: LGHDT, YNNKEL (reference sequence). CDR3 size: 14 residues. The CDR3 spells CASSRRGGTGELFF. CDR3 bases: TGTGCCAGCAGCCGCAGGGGAGGAACCGGGGAGCTGTTTTTT.

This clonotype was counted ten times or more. The DNA for the CDR3 is TGCAGTGCTAGGTCCCCCGGTGGGGTTGGGTCCTCCTACGAGCAGTACTTC. Amino acid sequence: CSARSPGGVGSSYEQYF. The V call is TRBV20-1, the J call TRBJ2-7; the D is unclear. The CDR3 spans 17 residues. The V gene's germline CDR1 is DFQATT and CDR2 SNEGSKA (reference sequence). Trimming pared 3 bases from V and 0 bases from J, leaving 21 bases between.

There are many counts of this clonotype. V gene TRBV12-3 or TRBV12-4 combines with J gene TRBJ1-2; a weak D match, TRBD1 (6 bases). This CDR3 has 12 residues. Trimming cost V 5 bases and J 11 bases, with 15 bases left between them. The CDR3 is CASSPDSLAYTF. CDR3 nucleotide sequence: TGTGCCAGCAGTCCGGACAGTCTTGCATACACCTTC.

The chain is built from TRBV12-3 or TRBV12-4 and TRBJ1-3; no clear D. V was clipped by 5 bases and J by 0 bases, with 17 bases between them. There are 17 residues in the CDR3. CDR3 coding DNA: TGTGCCAGCAGTCTTCATTTTGACTTTCTCTCTGGAAACACCATATATTTT. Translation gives CASSLHFDFLSGNTIYF.

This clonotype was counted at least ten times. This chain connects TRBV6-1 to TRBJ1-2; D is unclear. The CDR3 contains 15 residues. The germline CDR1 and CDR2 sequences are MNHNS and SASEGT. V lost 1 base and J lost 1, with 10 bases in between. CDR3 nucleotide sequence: TGTGCCAGCAGTGAAGGTTCCGGCATTAACTATGGCTACACCTTC. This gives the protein CASSEGSGINYGYTF.

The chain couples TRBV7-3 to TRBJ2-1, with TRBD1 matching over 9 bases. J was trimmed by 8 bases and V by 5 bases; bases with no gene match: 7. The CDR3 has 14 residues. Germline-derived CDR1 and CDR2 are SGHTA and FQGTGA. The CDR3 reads CASSKGTGSYEQFF. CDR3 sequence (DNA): TGTGCCAGCAGCAAGGGGACAGGGTCGTATGAGCAGTTCTTC.

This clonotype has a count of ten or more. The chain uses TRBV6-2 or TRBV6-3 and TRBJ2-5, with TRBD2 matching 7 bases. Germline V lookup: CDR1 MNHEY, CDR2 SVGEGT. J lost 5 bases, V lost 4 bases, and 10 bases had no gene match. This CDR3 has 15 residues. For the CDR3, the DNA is TGTGCCAGCAGTTCTGTCCCCAGGCGGGGGGAGACCCAGTACTTC. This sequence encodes CASSSVPRRGETQYF.

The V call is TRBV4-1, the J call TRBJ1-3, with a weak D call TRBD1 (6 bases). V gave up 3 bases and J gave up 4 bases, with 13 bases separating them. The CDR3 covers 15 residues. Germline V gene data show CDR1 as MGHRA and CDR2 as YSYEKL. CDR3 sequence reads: CASSQVQGSGNTIYF. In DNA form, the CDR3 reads TGCGCCAGCAGCCAGGTACAGGGTTCAGGAAACACCATATATTTT.

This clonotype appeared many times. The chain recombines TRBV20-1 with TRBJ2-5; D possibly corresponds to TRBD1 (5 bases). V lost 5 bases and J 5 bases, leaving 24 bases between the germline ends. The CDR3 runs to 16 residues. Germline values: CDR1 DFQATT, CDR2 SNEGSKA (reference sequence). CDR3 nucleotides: TGCAGTGCTCCAGGCGCCAGGGAAGGGTTAATGGAGACCCAGTACTTC. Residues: CSAPGAREGLMETQYF.

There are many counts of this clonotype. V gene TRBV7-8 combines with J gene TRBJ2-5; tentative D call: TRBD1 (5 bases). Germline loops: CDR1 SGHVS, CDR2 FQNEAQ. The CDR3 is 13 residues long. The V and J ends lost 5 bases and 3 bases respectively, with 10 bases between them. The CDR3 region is CASSPQGKETQYF. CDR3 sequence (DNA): TGTGCCAGCAGCCCCCAGGGTAAAGAGACCCAGTACTTC.

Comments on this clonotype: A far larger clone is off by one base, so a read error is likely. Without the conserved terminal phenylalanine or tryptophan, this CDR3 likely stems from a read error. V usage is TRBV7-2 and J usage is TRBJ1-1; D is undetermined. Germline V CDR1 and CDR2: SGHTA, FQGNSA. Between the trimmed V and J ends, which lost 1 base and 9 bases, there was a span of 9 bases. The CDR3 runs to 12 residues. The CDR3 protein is CASSLEIWKAFL. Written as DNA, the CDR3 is TGTGCCAGCAGCTTAGAGATTTGGAAAGCTTTCCTT.

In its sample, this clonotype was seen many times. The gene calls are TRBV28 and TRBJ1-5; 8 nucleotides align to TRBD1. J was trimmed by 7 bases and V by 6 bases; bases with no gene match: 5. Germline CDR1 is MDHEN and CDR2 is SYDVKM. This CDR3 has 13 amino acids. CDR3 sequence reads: CASRGTGGQPQHF. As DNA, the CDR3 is TGTGCCAGCAGGGGGACAGGTGGACAGCCCCAGCATTTT.